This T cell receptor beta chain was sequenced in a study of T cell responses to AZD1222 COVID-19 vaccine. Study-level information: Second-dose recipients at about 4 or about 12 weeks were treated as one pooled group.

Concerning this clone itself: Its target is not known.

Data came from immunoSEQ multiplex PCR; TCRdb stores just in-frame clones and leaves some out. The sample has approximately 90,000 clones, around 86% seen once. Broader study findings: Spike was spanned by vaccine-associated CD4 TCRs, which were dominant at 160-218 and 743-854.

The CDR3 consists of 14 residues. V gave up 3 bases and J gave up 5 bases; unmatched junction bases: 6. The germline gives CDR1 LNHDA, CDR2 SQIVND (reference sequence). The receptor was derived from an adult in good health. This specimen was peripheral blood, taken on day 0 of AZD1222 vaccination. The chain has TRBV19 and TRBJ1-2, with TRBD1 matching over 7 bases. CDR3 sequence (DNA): TGTGCCAGTAGTATTGGGACAGAAGAATATGGCTACACCTTC. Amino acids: CASSIGTEEYGYTF.